The next 6 T cell receptor beta chains were all read from a single sample in a study of blood T cells in healthy people across ages. For the second PCR, which ran for about 7 to 12 cycles, a sample-barcoded 5' primer and a J-beta primer mix were used. TCRdb called the 5' RACE reads again in MiXCR, with one record for every CDR3 protein. The sample includes 1.5 million to 2 million distinct CDR3 sequences, approximately 28% of them seen just once. Sequencing was performed on blood. These receptors were collected from a woman in her twenties or thirties in good health.

This chain connects TRBV7-9 to TRBJ1-1; tentative D call: TRBD1 (6 bases). The V end lost 5 bases, the J end lost 6 bases, and 16 bases lay between the germline ends. The germline CDR1 and CDR2 sequences are SEHNR and FQNEAQ (reference sequence). There are 14 residues in the CDR3. Here the CDR3 reads CASSLTGLLAEAFF. CDR3 in DNA: TGTGCCAGCAGCCTAACAGGGCTACTGGCTGAAGCTTTCTTT.

CDR3 protein: CASSPRGAFSTDTQYF. The CDR3 DNA follows: TGTGCCAGCAGCCCCCGCGGGGCGTTTAGCACAGATACGCAGTATTTT. The rearrangement joins TRBV9 to TRBJ2-3; maybe TRBD2 (6 bases). Trimming took 4 bases from V and 0 from J, leaving 15 bases between them. The CDR3 is 16 residues long. Germline CDR1 SGDLS, CDR2 YYNGEE.

This clonotype was detected ten times or more. The V and J genes are TRBV5-1 and TRBJ2-7, with 8 bases that match TRBD1. Per germline, CDR1 SGHRS and CDR2 YFSETQ. CDR3 length: 14 amino acids. The V and J ends lost 4 bases and 0 bases, in that order; junction bases with no gene match: 3. The CDR3 sequence is CASSKQGGSYEQYF. CDR3 DNA: TGCGCCAGCAGCAAACAGGGGGGCTCCTACGAGCAGTACTTC.

V usage is TRBV10-3 and J usage is TRBJ1-3, with D possibly TRBD1 on 5 matching bases. Trimming removed 6 bases from V and 0 bases from J, with 12 bases in between. Germline CDR1 and CDR2: ENHRY and SYGVKD. The CDR3 totals 15 residues. The CDR3 reads CAISPGDLSGNTIYF. Written as DNA, the CDR3 is TGTGCCATCAGCCCGGGGGACCTCTCTGGAAACACCATATATTTT.

This clonotype was seen only a few times. The V call is TRBV7-2, the J call TRBJ2-5; no clear D gene. V was shortened by 1 base and J by 3 bases, with 27 bases between the two germline ends. Germline V gene lookup returns CDR1 SGHTA and CDR2 FQGNSA. The CDR3 is made up of 20 amino acids. The chain's CDR3 is CASSLGPLSRATNVEETQYF. The CDR3 nucleotides are TGTGCCAGCAGCTTAGGGCCCCTATCCCGTGCGACAAATGTCGAAGAGACCCAGTACTTC.

V is TRBV3-1 and J is TRBJ2-2, with TRBD1 as a possible D gene (6 bases). Germline assignment: CDR1 LGHDT and CDR2 YNNKEL (reference sequence). There are 14 residues in the CDR3. V gave up 8 bases and J gave up 1 base, with 11 bases separating them. The CDR3 loop is CASAWGRNTGELFF. The CDR3 DNA follows: TGTGCCAGCGCATGGGGGCGGAACACCGGGGAGCTGTTTTTT.